What follows are 20 T cell receptor beta chains derived from one specimen sequenced in a study of lymphopenia after photon versus proton radiotherapy (dated by TCRdb to the late 2010s). Libraries were built with the immunoSEQ multiplex PCR assay. TCRdb holds this immuneACCESS table with in-frame rearrangements only. Some clones are missing; in checked studies, unresolved V genes explain under half, and the rest has no known cause. The sample contains 60,000 to 75,000 clones, approximately 86% of them found a single time. 9.5% to 15% of the sample goes to the ten largest clones. This material consisted of peripheral blood, taken from a patient treated with proton-based radiotherapy. These receptors all come from a man at least 80 years old with esophageal cancer.

The rearrangement links TRBV20-1 to TRBJ2-5; D is unclear. The germline V gene encodes CDR1 DFQATT and CDR2 SNEGSKA (reference sequence). V dropped 7 bases and J dropped 2 bases, with 8 bases sitting between them. The CDR3 loop spans 11 amino acids. This CDR3 reads CSVTVQETQYF. The CDR3 DNA reads as TGCAGTGTAACGGTTCAAGAGACCCAGTACTTC.

The V gene is TRBV18, the J gene TRBJ2-7, with TRBD2 matching 10 bases. Germline trimming cut 6 bases from V and 7 bases from J; bases unmatched to any gene: 9. CDR1 is KGHSH, CDR2 LQKENI, per germline. The CDR3 sequence is 14 residues long. CDR3 sequence: CASSPSGRLGEQYF. The DNA of the CDR3 is TGTGCCAGCTCGCCTAGCGGGAGACTAGGGGAGCAGTACTTC.

V gene TRBV15 combines with J gene TRBJ1-3, with 8 positions matching TRBD1. Germline-derived CDR1 and CDR2 are LNHNV and YYDKDF (reference sequence). Trimming took 0 bases from V and 5 from J; bases not matched to a gene: 9. The CDR3 is made up of 17 amino acids. CDR3 in amino acids: CATSRDRDRGFRNTIYF. The CDR3 coding sequence is TGTGCCACCAGCAGAGATAGAGACAGGGGTTTTAGAAACACCATATATTTT.

In this sample, this clone turned up once. The chain carries TRBV18 and TRBJ1-1; D is possibly TRBD1 (5 bases). The CDR3 has 13 residues. Germline assignment: CDR1 KGHSH and CDR2 LQKENI. Deletions cut 2 bases from V and 3 bases from J, with 7 bases between. The CDR3 sequence: CASSPARDTEAFF. CDR3 coding DNA: TGTGCCAGCTCACCAGCCAGGGACACTGAAGCTTTCTTT.

This chain joins TRBV19 and TRBJ2-4, with TRBD1 matching 7 bases. The CDR3 sequence is 14 residues long. The germline V gene encodes CDR1 LNHDA and CDR2 SQIVND (reference sequence). V lost 1 base to trimming and J lost 8 bases; unmatched junction nucleotides: 5. The CDR3 coding sequence is TGTGCCAGTAGTATAGGACAGGGAATGGACATTCAGTACTTC. Amino acid sequence: CASSIGQGMDIQYF.

This clone was counted a few times. The chain combines TRBV19 with TRBJ1-2; maybe TRBD1 (5 bases). The V and J ends lost 6 bases and 3 bases respectively, with 14 bases between them. Germline V CDR1 and CDR2: LNHDA, SQIVND (reference sequence). CDR3 length: 14 amino acids. CDR3 nucleotides: TGTGCCAGTAGCCCCTCACGCAGGGACTATGGCTACACCTTC. It is translated as CASSPSRRDYGYTF. The full variable domain, in which reference TRBV19 and TRBJ1-2 provide the parts outside the CDR3, is DGGITQSPKYLFRKEGQNVTLSCEQNLNHDAMYWYRQDPGQGLRLIYYSQIVNDFQKGDIAEGYSVSREKKESFPLTVTSAQKNPTAFYLCASSPSRRDYGYTFGSGTRLTVV.

The V gene is TRBV6-4, the J gene TRBJ2-5; TRBD1 aligns across 11 bases. V gave up 6 bases and J gave up 4 bases; unmatched junction bases: 7. In germline, CDR1 is MRHNA, CDR2 SNTAGT. CDR3 size: 15 residues. For the CDR3, the DNA is TGTGCCAGCAGCTCGGGACAGGGGGAATCAGAGACCCAGTACTTC. This sequence encodes CASSSGQGESETQYF.

V is TRBV10-1 and J is TRBJ2-7; D may be TRBD2 (5 bases). The germline V gene encodes CDR1 WNHNN and CDR2 SYGVQD (reference sequence). Trimming pared 7 bases from V and 0 bases from J, leaving 13 bases between. The CDR3 spans 14 residues. CDR3 in amino acids: CASIGPRVSYEQYF. In nucleotides, the CDR3 is TGCGCCAGCATCGGCCCGAGGGTCTCCTACGAGCAGTACTTC.

This chain joins TRBV19 and TRBJ2-3, with D tentatively TRBD2 (6 bases). Germline assignment: CDR1 LNHDA and CDR2 SQIVND (reference sequence). Trimming removed 7 bases from V and 4 bases from J, with 15 bases in between. The CDR3 is 14 amino acids. This chain's CDR3 is CASNQRTGADTQYF. The DNA for the CDR3 is TGTGCCAGTAACCAGCGTACGGGAGCAGATACGCAGTATTTT. The complete variable domain, with remaining parts taken from reference TRBV19 and TRBJ2-3, reads DGGITQSPKYLFRKEGQNVTLSCEQNLNHDAMYWYRQDPGQGLRLIYYSQIVNDFQKGDIAEGYSVSREKKESFPLTVTSAQKNPTAFYLCASNQRTGADTQYFGPGTRLTVL.

CDR3 coding DNA: TGTGCCAGCAGCTCCCAGGGGGGGGCCTATGGCTACACCTTC. It translates to CASSSQGGAYGYTF. The V call is TRBV9, the J call TRBJ1-2, with 7 nucleotides matching TRBD1. The J segment lost 4 bases and the V segment lost 4 bases, leaving 7 bases of the junction unmatched. The CDR3 loop spans 14 amino acids. The V gene's germline CDR1 is SGDLS and CDR2 YYNGEE.

This chain links TRBV7-9 with TRBJ2-7; a weak D match, TRBD2 (5 bases). CDR1 is SEHNR and CDR2 is FQNEAQ in the germline V gene (reference sequence). This CDR3 is built from 11 residues. The germline V and J ends were trimmed by 2 bases and 6 bases, with 5 bases remaining between them. Here the CDR3 reads CASSLSGEQYF. CDR3 DNA sequence: TGTGCCAGCAGCTTAAGCGGCGAGCAGTACTTC. Supplemented by reference TRBV7-9 and TRBJ2-7, the full variable domain reads DTGVSQNPRHKITKRGQNVTFRCDPISEHNRLYWYRQTLGQGPEFLTYFQNEAQLEKSRLLSDRFSAERPKGSFSTLEIQRTEQGDSAMYLCASSLSGEQYFGPGTRLTVT.

This chain joins TRBV7-2 and TRBJ2-7; D call uncertain. Germline CDR1 and CDR2: SGHTA and FQGNSA. The CDR3 loop spans 15 amino acids. With 5 bases removed from V and 1 base from J, the gap between germline ends came to 15 bases. The CDR3 is CASSLDLTSSYEQYF. The CDR3 nucleotides are TGTGCCAGCAGCCTAGACCTAACCTCTTCCTACGAGCAGTACTTC.

The J gene is TRBJ2-5, the V gene TRBV25-1; D ambiguous. The J call is in doubt because the DNA end fits TRBJ2-7 better. Germline CDR1 MGHDK, CDR2 SYGVNS. The CDR3 loop spans 14 amino acids. This CDR3 reads CASSERVVPYEQYF. CDR3 bases: TGTGCCAGCAGTGAAAGAGTAGTGCCCTACGAGCAGTACTTC.

In this sample, this clone turned up a few times. The chain recombines TRBV6-6 with TRBJ1-2; D remains ambiguous. V was pared by 5 bases and J by 3 bases, with 10 bases between. Looked up from germline, CDR1 is MNHNY and CDR2 is SVGAGI (reference sequence). This CDR3 comprises 13 residues. Here the CDR3 reads CASSKTEYYGYTF. CDR3 DNA sequence: TGTGCCAGCAGTAAGACTGAATACTATGGCTACACCTTC.

The table lists this clone with a few counts. J is TRBJ1-3 and V is TRBV4-1; D is uncertain. The CDR3 loop spans 12 amino acids. Germline CDR1 MGHRA, CDR2 YSYEKL. Trimming shortened V by 4 bases and J by 3 bases, and 4 bases separated the two germline ends. The CDR3 DNA reads TGCGCCAGCAGCCCTCGTGGAAACACCATATATTTT. This encodes CASSPRGNTIYF.

This chain links TRBV11-2 with TRBJ2-7; D not resolved. In germline, CDR1 is SGHAT, CDR2 FQNNGV. The V end lost 3 bases, the J end lost 2 bases, and 11 bases lay between the germline ends. This CDR3 is 14 amino acids long. CDR3 DNA: TGTGCCAGCAGCTTCTTCGATGATCCCTACGAGCAGTACTTC. Encoded protein: CASSFFDDPYEQYF.

V and J are TRBV7-8 and TRBJ2-7; 7 nucleotides agree with TRBD1. This CDR3 contains 15 residues. With V trimmed by 7 bases and J by 2 bases, 11 bases remained unmatched. Germline CDR1 SGHVS, CDR2 FQNEAQ. Here the CDR3 DNA reads TGTGCCAGCAACGAATCCCCGGGACAGACCTACGAGCAGTACTTC. Its protein product is CASNESPGQTYEQYF. Supplemented by reference TRBV7-8 and TRBJ2-7, the full variable domain reads GAGVSQSPRYKVAKRGQDVALRCDPISGHVSLFWYQQALGQGPEFLTYFQNEAQLDKSGLPSDRFFAERPEGSVSTLKIQRTQQEDSAVYLCASNESPGQTYEQYFGPGTRLTVT.

This clone was seen just once. The CDR3 nucleotides are TGTGCCAGCAGCGTACAGGGACTAGTGAATGAGCAGTTCTTC. This sequence encodes CASSVQGLVNEQFF. The V and J genes are TRBV9 and TRBJ2-1, with 8 positions matching TRBD2. The CDR3 runs to 14 residues. The trim removed 1 base at V and 7 bases at J, leaving 4 bases unmatched. Per germline, CDR1 SGDLS and CDR2 YYNGEE.

CDR3 nucleotide sequence: TGTGCCTGGAGCAGCGAGGCTGCTGAAGCTTTCTTT. Residues: CAWSSEAAEAFF. The chain has TRBV30 and TRBJ1-1; D is uncertain. V was cut by 3 bases and J by 6 bases, with 11 bases left in between. Germline V gene sequence: CDR1 GTSNPN, CDR2 SVGIG (reference sequence). CDR3 size: 12 residues.

In its sample, this clone was seen a few times. The V and J genes are TRBV7-9 and TRBJ2-1; D is ambiguous. Between the trimmed V and J ends, which lost 2 bases and 9 bases, there was a span of 8 bases. This CDR3 is built from 12 residues. Germline assignment: CDR1 SEHNR and CDR2 FQNEAQ (reference sequence). For the CDR3, the DNA is TGTGCCAGCAGCTTAATGGCAGGTGAGCAGTTCTTC. This codes for CASSLMAGEQFF.